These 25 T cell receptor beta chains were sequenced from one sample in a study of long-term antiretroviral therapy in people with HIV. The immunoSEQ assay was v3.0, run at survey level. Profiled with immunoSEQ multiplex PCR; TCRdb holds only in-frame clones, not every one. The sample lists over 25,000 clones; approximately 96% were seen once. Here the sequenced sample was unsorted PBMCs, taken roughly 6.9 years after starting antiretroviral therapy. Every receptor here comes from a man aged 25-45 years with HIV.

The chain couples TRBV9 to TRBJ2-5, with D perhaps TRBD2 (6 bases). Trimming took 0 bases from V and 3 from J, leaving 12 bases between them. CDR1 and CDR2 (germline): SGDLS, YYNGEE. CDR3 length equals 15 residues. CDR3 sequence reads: CASSVVEAGKETQYF. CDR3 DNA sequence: TGTGCCAGCAGCGTAGTAGAAGCGGGTAAAGAGACCCAGTACTTC.

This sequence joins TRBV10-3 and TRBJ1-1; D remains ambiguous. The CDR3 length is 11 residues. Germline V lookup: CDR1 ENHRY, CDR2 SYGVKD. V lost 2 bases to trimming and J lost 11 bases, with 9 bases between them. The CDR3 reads CAISEGVWAFF. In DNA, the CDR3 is TGTGCCATCAGTGAGGGAGTGTGGGCTTTCTTT.

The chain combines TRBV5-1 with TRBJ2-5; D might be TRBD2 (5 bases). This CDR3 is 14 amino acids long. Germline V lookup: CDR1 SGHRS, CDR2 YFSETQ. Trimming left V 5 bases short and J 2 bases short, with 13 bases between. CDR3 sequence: CASSPPGSQETQYF. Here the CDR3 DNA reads TGCGCCAGCAGTCCCCCGGGGTCTCAAGAGACCCAGTACTTC.

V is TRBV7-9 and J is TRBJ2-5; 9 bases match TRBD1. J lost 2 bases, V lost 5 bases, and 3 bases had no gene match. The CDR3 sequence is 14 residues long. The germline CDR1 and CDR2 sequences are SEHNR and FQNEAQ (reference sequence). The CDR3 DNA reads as TGTGCCAGCAGCCCAGGGACAGGGCAAGAGACCCAGTACTTC. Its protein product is CASSPGTGQETQYF.

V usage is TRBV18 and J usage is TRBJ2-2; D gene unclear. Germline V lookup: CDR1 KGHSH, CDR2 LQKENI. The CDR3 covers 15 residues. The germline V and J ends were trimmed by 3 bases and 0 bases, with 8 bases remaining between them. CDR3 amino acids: CASSPRVANTGELFF. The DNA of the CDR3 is TGTGCCAGCTCACCCCGGGTCGCGAACACCGGGGAGCTGTTTTTT. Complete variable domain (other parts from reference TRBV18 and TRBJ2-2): NAGVMQNPRHLVRRRGQEARLRCSPMKGHSHVYWYRQLPEEGLKFMVYLQKENIIDESGMPKERFSAEFPKEGPSILRIQQVVRGDSAAYFCASSPRVANTGELFFGEGSRLTVL.

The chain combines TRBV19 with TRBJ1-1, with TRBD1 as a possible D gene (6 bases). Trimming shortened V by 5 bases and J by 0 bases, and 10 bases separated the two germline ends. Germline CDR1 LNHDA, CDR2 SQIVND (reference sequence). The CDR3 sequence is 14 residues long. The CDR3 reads CASSLRGLNTEAFF. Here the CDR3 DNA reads TGTGCCAGTAGTCTCAGGGGACTGAACACTGAAGCTTTCTTT.

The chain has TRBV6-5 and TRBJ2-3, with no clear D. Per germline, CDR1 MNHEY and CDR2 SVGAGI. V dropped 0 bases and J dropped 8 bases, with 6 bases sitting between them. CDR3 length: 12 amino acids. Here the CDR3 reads CASSYSSGTQYF. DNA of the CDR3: TGTGCCAGCAGTTACTCTAGTGGTACGCAGTATTTT.

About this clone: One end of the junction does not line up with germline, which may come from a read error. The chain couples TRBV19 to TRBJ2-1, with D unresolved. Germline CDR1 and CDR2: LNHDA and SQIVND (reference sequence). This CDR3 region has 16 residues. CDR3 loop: CASSLDSASSYNEQFF. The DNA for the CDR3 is TGTGCCAGTAGTTTAGACTCCGCGAGCTCCTACAATGAGCAGTTCTTC.

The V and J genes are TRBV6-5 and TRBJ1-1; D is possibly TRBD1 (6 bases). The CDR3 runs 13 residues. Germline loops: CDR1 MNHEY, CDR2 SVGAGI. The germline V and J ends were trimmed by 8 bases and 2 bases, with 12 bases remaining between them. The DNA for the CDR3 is TGTGCCAGCCGGACAGTCCTAAACACTGAAGCTTTCTTT. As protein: CASRTVLNTEAFF.

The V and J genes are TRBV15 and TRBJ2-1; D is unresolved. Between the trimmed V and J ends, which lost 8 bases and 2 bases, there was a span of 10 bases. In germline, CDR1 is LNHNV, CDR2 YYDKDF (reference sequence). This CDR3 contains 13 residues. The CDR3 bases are TGTGCCACCGTGGAGCCTCCCTACAATGAGCAGTTCTTC. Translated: CATVEPPYNEQFF.

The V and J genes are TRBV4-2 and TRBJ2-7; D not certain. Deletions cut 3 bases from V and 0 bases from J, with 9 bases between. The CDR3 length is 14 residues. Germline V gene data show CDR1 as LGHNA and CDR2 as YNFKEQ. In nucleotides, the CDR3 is TGTGCCAGCAGCCACCTTAGCAGCTCCTACGAGCAGTACTTC. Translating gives CASSHLSSSYEQYF.

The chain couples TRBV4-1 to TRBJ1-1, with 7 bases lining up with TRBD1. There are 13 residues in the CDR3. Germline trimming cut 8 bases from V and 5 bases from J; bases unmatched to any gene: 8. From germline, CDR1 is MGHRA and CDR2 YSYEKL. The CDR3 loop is CASRRQGVTEAFF. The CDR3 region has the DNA TGCGCCAGCCGTAGGCAGGGGGTAACTGAAGCTTTCTTT.

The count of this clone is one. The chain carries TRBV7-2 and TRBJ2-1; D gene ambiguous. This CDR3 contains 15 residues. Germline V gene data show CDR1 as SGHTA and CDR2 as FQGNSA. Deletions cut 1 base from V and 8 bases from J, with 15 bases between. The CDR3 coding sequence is TGTGCCAGCAGCTTAGGAGGACGTGAAGGCGATGAGCAGTTCTTC. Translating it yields CASSLGGREGDEQFF.

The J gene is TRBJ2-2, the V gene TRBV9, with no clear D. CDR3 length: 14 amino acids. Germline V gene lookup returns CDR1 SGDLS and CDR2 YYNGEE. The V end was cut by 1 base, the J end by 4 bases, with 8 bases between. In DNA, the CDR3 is TGTGCCAGCAGCGTAACAAGCGTCACCGGGGAGCTGTTTTTT. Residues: CASSVTSVTGELFF.

The CDR3 sequence is CASRPDEANYGYTF. The DNA for the CDR3 is TGTGCCAGCAGGCCCGACGAAGCTAACTATGGCTACACCTTC. This chain uses TRBV27 with TRBJ1-2, with D hard to call. Trimming left V 6 bases short and J 0 bases short, with 11 bases between. The CDR3 length is 14 residues. Germline values: CDR1 MNHEY, CDR2 SMNVEV (reference sequence).

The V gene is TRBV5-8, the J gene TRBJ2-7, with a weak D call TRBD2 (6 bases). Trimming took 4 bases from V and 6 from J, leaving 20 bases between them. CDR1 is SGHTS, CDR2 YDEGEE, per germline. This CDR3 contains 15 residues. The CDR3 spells CASSPTLARGREQYF. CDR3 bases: TGTGCCAGCAGCCCGACTCTAGCGCGGGGTCGCGAGCAGTACTTC.

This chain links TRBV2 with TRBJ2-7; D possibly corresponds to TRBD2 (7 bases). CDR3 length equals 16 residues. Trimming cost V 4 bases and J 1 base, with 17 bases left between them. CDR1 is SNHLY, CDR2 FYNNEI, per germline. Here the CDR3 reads CASSVLWGGTSYEQYF. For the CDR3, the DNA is TGTGCCAGCAGTGTCCTATGGGGGGGCACTTCCTACGAGCAGTACTTC. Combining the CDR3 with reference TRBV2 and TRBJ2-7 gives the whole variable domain EPEVTQTPSHQVTQMGQEVILRCVPISNHLYFYWYRQILGQKVEFLVSFYNNEISEKSEIFDDQFSVERPDGSNFTLKIRSTKLEDSAMYFCASSVLWGGTSYEQYFGPGTRLTVT.

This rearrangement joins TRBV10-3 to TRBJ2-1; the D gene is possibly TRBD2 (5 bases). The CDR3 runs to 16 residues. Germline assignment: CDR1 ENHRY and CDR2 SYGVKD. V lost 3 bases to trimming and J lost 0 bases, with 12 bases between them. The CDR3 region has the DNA TGTGCCATCAGTGACGGATGGACTTACTCCTACAATGAGCAGTTCTTC. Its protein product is CAISDGWTYSYNEQFF.

CDR3 sequence reads: CASSPVRFDNEQFF. CDR3 sequence (DNA): TGTGCCAGCTCACCGGTTCGGTTTGACAATGAGCAGTTCTTC. The V call is TRBV18, the J call TRBJ2-1; D not resolved. In germline, CDR1 is KGHSH, CDR2 LQKENI. The V and J ends lost 3 bases and 5 bases respectively, with 11 bases between them. This CDR3 contains 14 residues.

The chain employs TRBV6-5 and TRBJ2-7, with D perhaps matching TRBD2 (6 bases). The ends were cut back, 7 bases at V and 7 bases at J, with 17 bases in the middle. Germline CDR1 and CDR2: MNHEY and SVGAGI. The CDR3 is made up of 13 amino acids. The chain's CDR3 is CASTPGVAGEQYF. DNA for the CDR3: TGTGCCAGCACCCCCGGGGTGGCGGGGGAGCAGTACTTC.

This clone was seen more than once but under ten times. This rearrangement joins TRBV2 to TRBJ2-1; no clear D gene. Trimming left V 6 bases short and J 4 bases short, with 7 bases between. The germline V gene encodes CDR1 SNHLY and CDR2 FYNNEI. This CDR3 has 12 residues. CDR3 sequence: CASSMQYNEQFF. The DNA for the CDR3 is TGTGCCAGCAGCATGCAGTACAATGAGCAGTTCTTC.

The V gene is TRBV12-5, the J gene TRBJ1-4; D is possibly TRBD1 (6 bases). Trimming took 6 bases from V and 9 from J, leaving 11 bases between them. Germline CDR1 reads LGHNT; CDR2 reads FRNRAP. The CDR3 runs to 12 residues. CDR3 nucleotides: TGTGCTAGTGGCCCCTGGGGGCAAAAACTGTTTTTT. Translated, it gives CASGPWGQKLFF.

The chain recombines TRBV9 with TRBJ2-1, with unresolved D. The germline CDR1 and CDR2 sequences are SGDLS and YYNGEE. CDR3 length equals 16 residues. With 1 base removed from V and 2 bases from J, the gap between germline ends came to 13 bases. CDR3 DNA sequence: TGTGCCAGCAGCGTAAGAAGGACGGAAGCCTACAATGAGCAGTTCTTC. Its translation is CASSVRRTEAYNEQFF.

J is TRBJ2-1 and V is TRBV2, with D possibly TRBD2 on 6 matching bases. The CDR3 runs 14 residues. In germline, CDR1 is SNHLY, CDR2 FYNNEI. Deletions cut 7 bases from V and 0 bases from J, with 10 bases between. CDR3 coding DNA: TGTGCCAGCACCCGGGGGTCCTCCTACAATGAGCAGTTCTTC. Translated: CASTRGSSYNEQFF.

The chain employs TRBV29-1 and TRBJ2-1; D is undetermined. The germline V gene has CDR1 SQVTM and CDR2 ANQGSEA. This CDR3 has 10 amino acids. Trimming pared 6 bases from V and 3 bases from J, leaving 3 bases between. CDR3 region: CSVDYNEQFF. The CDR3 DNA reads TGCAGCGTGGACTACAATGAGCAGTTCTTC.